This TCR beta chain was observed in a study of cytomegalovirus exposure and HLA in healthy donors. This table comes from immunoSEQ multiplex PCR, and its TCRdb copy is limited to in-frame clones, with some not included. This sample has 200,000 to 250,000 clones; less than 90% occur once, and the top ten carry about 11%. Whole-study findings and limits: Most TCR sequences proved rare, with some public TCRs found in many donors. The study flagged about 150 TCR beta chains as cytomegalovirus-associated.

The donors belonged to the approximately 120-subject validation cohort, separate from the roughly 650-subject first cohort. The germline CDR1 and CDR2 sequences are SQVTM and ANQGSEA. The CDR3 is 15 residues long. The trim removed 6 bases at V and 0 bases at J, leaving 10 bases unmatched. Concerning this clone: No antigen is known for it.

Sequences were obtained from PBMCs. The genes are TRBV29-1 and TRBJ1-1; 7 bases fit TRBD1. The source of this sequence is a man aged 18 to 29 in good health and CMV-seropositive. The CDR3 region has the DNA TGCAGCGTGGCCGGGGGGACAGCCTTGAACACTGAAGCTTTCTTT. It translates to CSVAGGTALNTEAFF.